Below are 30 T cell receptor beta chains sequenced from a single sample in a study of blood T cell repertoires in COVID-19. Method: immunoSEQ multiplex PCR; TCRdb's copy keeps in-frame clones and lacks some. The sample shows about 90,000 clones, 75% to 90% of them seen only once. The sequenced material came from peripheral blood. These receptors were taken from a woman between 65 and 79 years old with acute or convalescent COVID-19.

The genes are TRBV14 and TRBJ2-6, with TRBD1 matching over 7 bases. CDR1 and CDR2 from the germline V gene are SGHDN and FVKESK. This CDR3 is built from 19 residues. V lost 4 bases and J lost 4; bases outside the gene matches: 16. CDR3 sequence: CASSPRNTGVVRGANVLTF. The CDR3 nucleotides read TGTGCCAGCAGCCCGCGAAATACAGGGGTGGTGCGCGGGGCCAACGTCCTGACTTTC.

This sequence joins TRBV7-6 and TRBJ2-1; 11 bases align to TRBD2. Germline loops: CDR1 SGHVS, CDR2 FNYEAQ. Trimming removed 1 base from V and 9 bases from J; junction bases left unmatched: 5. The CDR3 consists of 15 residues. CDR3 loop: CASSLEVLAGGEQFF. As DNA, the CDR3 is TGTGCCAGCAGCTTAGAGGTCCTAGCGGGAGGTGAGCAGTTCTTC.

DNA for the CDR3: TGTGCCAGCACCCCTAGCGGGAGGGGGACCGGGGAGCTGTTTTTT. This codes for CASTPSGRGTGELFF. The chain couples TRBV27 to TRBJ2-2; 12 nucleotides line up with TRBD2. The V gene end was trimmed by 7 bases and the J gene end by 5 bases; junction bases not matched to a gene: 5. The length of the CDR3 is 15 residues. Germline V CDR1 and CDR2: MNHEY, SMNVEV (reference sequence).

This clone was recorded only once. V and J are TRBV2 and TRBJ1-4; D might be TRBD1 (5 bases). This CDR3 region has 14 residues. Trimming took off 8 bases at V and 7 bases at J, with 17 bases between the two ends. The germline gives CDR1 SNHLY, CDR2 FYNNEI. CDR3 bases: TGTGCCAGCGCCTCGGGGACTAGTTCTGAAAAACTGTTTTTT. Protein: CASASGTSSEKLFF.

The rearrangement links TRBV28 to TRBJ2-1; 10 positions match TRBD2. The V and J ends lost 6 bases and 3 bases, in that order; junction bases with no gene match: 8. The CDR3 covers 16 residues. Per the germline V gene, CDR1 is MDHEN and CDR2 is SYDVKM. The CDR3 bases are TGTGCCAGCAGCTACCCCACTAGCGGGGTCTACAATGAGCAGTTCTTC. It is translated as CASSYPTSGVYNEQFF.

J is TRBJ1-2 and V is TRBV5-6, with D perhaps matching TRBD1 (5 bases). V shed 6 bases and J shed 2 bases, with 14 bases lying between them. The germline V gene encodes CDR1 SGHDT and CDR2 YYEEEE. This CDR3 has 14 amino acids. This CDR3 reads CASTKIGGNYGYTF. The CDR3 DNA reads TGTGCCAGCACCAAAATCGGGGGGAACTATGGCTACACCTTC.

The CDR3: CASTNGLVEAFF. The CDR3 coding sequence is TGTGCCAGTACCAACGGACTTGTTGAAGCTTTCTTT. J is TRBJ1-1 and V is TRBV19; D gene ambiguous. The CDR3 length is 12 residues. V was trimmed by 7 bases and J by 7 bases, leaving 13 bases between them. The germline gives CDR1 LNHDA, CDR2 SQIVND (reference sequence). The variable domain in full, with the rest retrieved from reference TRBV19 and TRBJ1-1, is DGGITQSPKYLFRKEGQNVTLSCEQNLNHDAMYWYRQDPGQGLRLIYYSQIVNDFQKGDIAEGYSVSREKKESFPLTVTSAQKNPTAFYLCASTNGLVEAFFGQGTRLTVV.

This clone has only one observation. V usage is TRBV9 and J usage is TRBJ1-1; the D is unclear. V lost 3 bases to trimming and J lost 1 base, with 16 bases between them. This CDR3 has 16 residues. CDR1 and CDR2 from the germline V gene are SGDLS and YYNGEE. DNA of the CDR3: TGTGCCAGCAGCGAGGGAGGTTTGGTGGGGAACACTGAAGCTTTCTTT. Translated: CASSEGGLVGNTEAFF.

The chain recombines TRBV13 with TRBJ2-3; D is uncertain. The CDR3 has 13 residues. V lost 4 bases and J lost 6, with 11 bases in between. Germline values: CDR1 PRHDT, CDR2 FYEKMQ (reference sequence). The CDR3 spells CASSSRRRDTQYF. The CDR3 region has the DNA TGTGCCAGCAGCTCTCGCCGGCGGGATACGCAGTATTTT.

In this sample, this clone turned up once. The chain is built from TRBV30 and TRBJ2-3; TRBD1 matches at 7 bases. Looked up from germline, CDR1 is GTSNPN and CDR2 is SVGIG (reference sequence). The CDR3 covers 15 residues. After removal of 4 bases from V and 3 bases from J, the junction contained 10 bases not matched to a gene. The CDR3 is CAWTPHRGVTDTQYF. The CDR3 bases are TGTGCCTGGACACCACACAGGGGAGTTACAGATACGCAGTATTTT.

The chain joins TRBV5-5 to TRBJ1-1; D gene unclear. Trimming left V 1 base short and J 4 bases short, with 5 bases between. The CDR3 runs to 12 residues. The germline V gene has CDR1 SGHKS and CDR2 YYEKEE (reference sequence). The CDR3 sequence: CASSLYVTEAFF. The CDR3 coding sequence is TGTGCCAGCAGCTTGTATGTCACTGAAGCTTTCTTT.

The chain uses TRBV7-8 and TRBJ2-3; 9 positions match TRBD2. The V and J ends lost 5 bases and 1 base, in that order; junction bases with no gene match: 4. The CDR3 sequence is 15 residues long. CDR1 is SGHVS, CDR2 FQNEAQ, per germline. CDR3 in amino acids: CASSPSGVGTDTQYF. The DNA for the CDR3 is TGTGCCAGCAGCCCTAGCGGGGTCGGCACAGATACGCAGTATTTT.

The genes are TRBV9 and TRBJ2-2; no firm D call. This CDR3 region has 16 residues. CDR1 is SGDLS and CDR2 is YYNGEE in the germline V gene. V dropped 0 bases and J dropped 4 bases, with 13 bases sitting between them. CDR3 DNA: TGTGCCAGCAGCGTAGCATCCGGAGTCGCCACCGGGGAGCTGTTTTTT. This translates into CASSVASGVATGELFF.

The CDR3 DNA reads TGTGCCAGCAGCGAGGAAAGCTATAATTCACCCCTCCACTTT. Translating it yields CASSEESYNSPLHF. This chain links TRBV7-9 with TRBJ1-6; the D is unclear. Germline V gene lookup returns CDR1 SEHNR and CDR2 FQNEAQ (reference sequence). Trimming pared 5 bases from V and 3 bases from J, leaving 8 bases between. This CDR3 region has 14 residues.

This chain uses TRBV5-1 with TRBJ1-6; D is undetermined. The CDR3 spans 14 residues. The V and J ends lost 0 bases and 10 bases respectively, with 11 bases between them. Germline V gene lookup returns CDR1 SGHRS and CDR2 YFSETQ. CDR3 region: CASSLESASSPLHF. In nucleotides, the CDR3 is TGCGCCAGCAGCTTGGAGTCCGCTAGCTCACCCCTCCACTTT.

V gene TRBV11-1 combines with J gene TRBJ1-1, with D hard to call. CDR3 size: 14 residues. Between the trimmed V and J ends, which lost 6 bases and 6 bases, there was a span of 17 bases. Germline-derived CDR1 and CDR2 are SGHAT and FQDESV (reference sequence). The CDR3 region is CASSGGRPRAEAFF. As DNA, the CDR3 is TGTGCCAGCAGTGGCGGGCGGCCCCGGGCTGAAGCTTTCTTT.

The V call is TRBV6-5, the J call TRBJ2-7; D is perhaps TRBD2 (6 bases). The CDR3 consists of 14 residues. V shed 8 bases and J shed 3 bases, with 17 bases lying between them. From germline, CDR1 is MNHEY and CDR2 SVGAGI. CDR3 coding DNA: TGTGCCAGCCGGCGGGACTCCTTAATCTACGAGCAGTACTTC. This sequence encodes CASRRDSLIYEQYF.

The chain carries TRBV13 and TRBJ1-2; D is ambiguous. The V end lost 5 bases, the J end lost 0 bases, and 7 bases lay between the germline ends. This CDR3 contains 13 residues. The germline V gene has CDR1 PRHDT and CDR2 FYEKMQ (reference sequence). CDR3 DNA sequence: TGTGCCAGCAGCACGAGAACTAACTATGGCTACACCTTC. Its translation: CASSTRTNYGYTF.

This clone came up once. The V call is TRBV10-3, the J call TRBJ1-2; 9 bases line up with TRBD1. Germline CDR1 ENHRY, CDR2 SYGVKD. With V trimmed by 6 bases and J by 6 bases, 5 bases remained unmatched. This CDR3 region has 13 residues. CDR3 amino acids: CAISSTGGHGYTF. As DNA, the CDR3 is TGTGCCATCAGCTCAACAGGGGGCCATGGCTACACCTTC.

The chain recombines TRBV2 with TRBJ2-1; a weak D match, TRBD2 (6 bases). Germline V CDR1 and CDR2: SNHLY, FYNNEI. CDR3 length equals 15 residues. V shed 4 bases and J shed 6 bases, with 16 bases lying between them. The CDR3 loop is CASSAGTSAGNEQFF. The CDR3 region has the DNA TGTGCCAGCAGTGCCGGGACTTCTGCGGGCAATGAGCAGTTCTTC.

The chain couples TRBV7-9 to TRBJ1-4, with no clear D. This CDR3 has 15 residues. Looked up from germline, CDR1 is SEHNR and CDR2 is FQNEAQ (reference sequence). V was shortened by 4 bases and J by 3 bases, with 12 bases between the two germline ends. CDR3 nucleotide sequence: TGTGCCAGCAGCTCCACTAACGGGGCTAATGAAAAACTGTTTTTT. It is translated as CASSSTNGANEKLFF. Using reference TRBV7-9 and TRBJ1-4 for the parts outside the CDR3, the full variable domain is DTGVSQNPRHKITKRGQNVTFRCDPISEHNRLYWYRQTLGQGPEFLTYFQNEAQLEKSRLLSDRFSAERPKGSFSTLEIQRTEQGDSAMYLCASSSTNGANEKLFFGSGTQLSVL.

The chain joins TRBV30 to TRBJ2-3, with TRBD2 identical over 11 bases. Germline V CDR1 and CDR2: GTSNPN, SVGIG (reference sequence). The J segment lost 7 bases and the V segment lost 7 bases, leaving 1 base of the junction unmatched. This CDR3 is 11 amino acids long. Here the CDR3 reads CASSGRYTQYF. DNA for the CDR3: TGTGCCTCTAGCGGGAGGTATACGCAGTATTTT.

This sequence joins TRBV20-1 and TRBJ1-1, with 9 bases that match TRBD1. V trimming: 6 bases; J trimming: 13 bases; junction bases outside the gene matches: 9. This CDR3 has 11 amino acids. From germline, CDR1 is DFQATT and CDR2 SNEGSKA (reference sequence). The CDR3 DNA sequence: TGCAGTGCCAACAAACAGGGGGCGGATTTCTTT. Protein: CSANKQGADFF.

This clone was observed a single time. This same CDR3 is encoded by further DNA sequences in the sample. This chain uses TRBV2 with TRBJ1-4; TRBD1 might be the D (6 bases). The CDR3 has 15 residues. The germline V and J ends were trimmed by 6 bases and 7 bases, with 18 bases remaining between them. CDR1 SNHLY and CDR2 FYNNEI come from the germline V gene. The CDR3 DNA sequence: TGTGCCAGCAGGCCGGACAGAGGCAGGAGTGAAAAACTGTTTTTT. This codes for CASRPDRGRSEKLFF. Full variable domain (outside the CDR3, taken from reference TRBV2 and TRBJ1-4): EPEVTQTPSHQVTQMGQEVILRCVPISNHLYFYWYRQILGQKVEFLVSFYNNEISEKSEIFDDQFSVERPDGSNFTLKIRSTKLEDSAMYFCASRPDRGRSEKLFFGSGTQLSVL.

As to this clone: One end of the junction is discordant with germline, which a read error may explain. The chain combines TRBV6-2 or TRBV6-3 with TRBJ1-1; D may be TRBD1 (5 bases). The CDR3 consists of 14 residues. Germline CDR1 reads MNHEY; CDR2 reads SVGEGT. DNA of the CDR3: TGTGCCAGCAGTTACTTAGGGGCCAACACTAAAGCTTTCTTT. Its translation: CASSYLGANTKAFF.

V usage is TRBV7-8 and J usage is TRBJ2-7, with a possible D match to TRBD1 (6 bases). The V gene lost 0 bases and the J gene lost 7 bases, with 19 bases spanning the gap. CDR1 and CDR2 (germline): SGHVS, FQNEAQ. This CDR3 region has 16 residues. This CDR3 is CASSLAVWTAFNEQYF. The CDR3 bases are TGTGCCAGCAGCTTAGCTGTTTGGACAGCCTTTAATGAGCAGTACTTC.

The V and J genes are TRBV9 and TRBJ1-2, with TRBD1 as a possible D gene (6 bases). CDR1 is SGDLS, CDR2 YYNGEE, per germline. V lost 0 bases and J 8 bases, leaving 14 bases between the germline ends. This CDR3 is built from 14 residues. The DNA for the CDR3 is TGTGCCAGCAGCGTAGACCCTTACAGGGTCGGCTACACCTTC. This translates into CASSVDPYRVGYTF.

This chain joins TRBV5-5 and TRBJ2-2, with D possibly matching TRBD1 (6 bases). CDR1 SGHKS and CDR2 YYEKEE come from the germline V gene (reference sequence). The CDR3 consists of 15 residues. Between the trimmed V and J ends, which lost 3 bases and 5 bases, there was a span of 14 bases. CDR3 protein: CASSSGTTLTGELFF. As DNA, the CDR3 is TGTGCCAGCAGCTCCGGGACAACTCTTACCGGGGAGCTGTTTTTT.

The chain uses TRBV9 and TRBJ2-2, with 9 bases identical to TRBD2. V shed 0 bases, J shed 2 bases, and the junction held 8 bases outside the gene matches. Looked up from germline, CDR1 is SGDLS and CDR2 is YYNGEE. The CDR3 length is 18 residues. The CDR3 spells CASSVEGSGSPNTGELFF. The CDR3, as DNA: TGTGCCAGCAGCGTAGAGGGTAGCGGGAGCCCTAACACCGGGGAGCTGTTTTTT.

The V call is TRBV11-2, the J call TRBJ1-1, with D possibly TRBD1 on 5 matching bases. Per germline, CDR1 SGHAT and CDR2 FQNNGV. V dropped 2 bases and J dropped 0 bases, with 10 bases sitting between them. This CDR3 spans 15 amino acids. The CDR3 region has the DNA TGTGCCAGCAGCTTAAGTGCGGGGGTGAACACTGAAGCTTTCTTT. It is translated as CASSLSAGVNTEAFF.